This T cell receptor (beta chain) was profiled in a study of Graves' ophthalmopathy and Graves' hyperthyroidism. RNA served as the template for amplifying TCR beta CDR3 regions. An initial RT-PCR round employing HTBI primers preceded a second-round multiplex PCR. TCRdb redid the calling of the multiplex PCR reads with MiXCR, one entry per CDR3 protein. The data hold some 15,000 distinct CDR3 sequences, with roughly 45% observed a single time. CDR3 length equals 22 residues. V was cut by 0 bases and J by 4 bases, with 31 bases left in between. CDR1 and CDR2 (germline): WSHSY, SAAADI. What was sequenced was peripheral blood. The receptor was derived from a woman aged 25 to 39 with Graves' ophthalmopathy. The gene calls are TRBV10-2 and TRBJ2-1; D possibly uses TRBD1 or TRBD2 (5 bases each). The CDR3 loop reads CASSESLTGDSERASFYNEQFF. CDR3 bases: TGCGCCAGCAGTGAGTCGTTAACAGGCGATAGCGAGAGGGCCTCCTTTTACAATGAGCAGTTCTTC.